The next 27 T cell receptor beta chains were all read from a single sample in a study of T cell responses to AZD1222 COVID-19 vaccine. Profiled with immunoSEQ multiplex PCR; TCRdb holds only in-frame clones, not every one. The profile shows about 140,000 clones, 92% of them singletons. Sample: peripheral blood, taken 28 days after the second AZD1222 dose. These TCRs come from an adult who received the AZD1222 COVID-19 vaccine.

V gene TRBV7-8 combines with J gene TRBJ2-7, with D uncertain. The CDR3 contains 13 residues. Trimming cost V 3 bases and J 3 bases, with 9 bases left between them. CDR1 SGHVS and CDR2 FQNEAQ come from the germline V gene. For the CDR3, the DNA is TGTGCCAGCAGCTTTGGGGTTGGCTACGAGCAGTACTTC. It specifies CASSFGVGYEQYF. Looking up the rest from reference TRBV7-8 and TRBJ2-7 gives the full variable domain: GAGVSQSPRYKVAKRGQDVALRCDPISGHVSLFWYQQALGQGPEFLTYFQNEAQLDKSGLPSDRFFAERPEGSVSTLKIQRTQQEDSAVYLCASSFGVGYEQYFGPGTRLTVT.

The chain is built from TRBV11-3 and TRBJ2-7; D is uncertain. Germline-derived CDR1 and CDR2 are SGHNT and YENEEA. The V gene lost 3 bases and the J gene lost 3 bases, with 6 bases spanning the gap. This CDR3 has 12 residues. The CDR3 nucleotides read TGTGCCAGCAGCTTCCAGAACTACGAGCAGTACTTC. This sequence encodes CASSFQNYEQYF. Supplemented by reference TRBV11-3 and TRBJ2-7, the full variable domain reads EAGVVQSPRYKIIEKKQPVAFWCNPISGHNTLYWYLQNLGQGPELLIRYENEEAVDDSQLPKDRFSAERLKGVDSTLKIQPAELGDSAVYLCASSFQNYEQYFGPGTRLTVT.

The genes are TRBV24-1 and TRBJ2-1; 9 nucleotides agree with TRBD2. V lost 2 bases and J lost 2; bases outside the gene matches: 12. In germline, CDR1 is KGHDR, CDR2 SFDVKD. The CDR3 sequence is 19 residues long. DNA of the CDR3: TGTGCCACCAGTGATTGGTCCCCGGGGACTAGCAGGGCCTACAATGAGCAGTTCTTC. It specifies CATSDWSPGTSRAYNEQFF.

The chain uses TRBV27 and TRBJ2-7; D is unresolved. The ends were cut back, 4 bases at V and 2 bases at J, with 9 bases in the middle. CDR3 length equals 13 residues. Germline assignment: CDR1 MNHEY and CDR2 SMNVEV (reference sequence). The CDR3 nucleotides read TGTGCCAGCAGTTCCAGGTGGCCCTACGAGCAGTACTTC. It translates to CASSSRWPYEQYF.

J is TRBJ2-1 and V is TRBV4-1; unclear D gene. CDR1 and CDR2 from the germline V gene are MGHRA and YSYEKL. The CDR3 has 13 amino acids. Trimming removed 4 bases at V and 8 bases at J, with 12 bases between. In DNA, the CDR3 is TGCGCCAGCAGCCGAGAGGAGTGGCATGAGCAGTTCTTC. It specifies CASSREEWHEQFF.

The chain couples TRBV12-3 or TRBV12-4 to TRBJ2-3; TRBD1 or TRBD2 may be the D gene (5 bases each). The CDR3 length is 11 residues. V was pared by 4 bases and J by 8 bases, with 7 bases between. The CDR3 is CASSWDRTQYF. The CDR3 region has the DNA TGTGCCAGCAGTTGGGACCGTACGCAGTATTTT.

This clone was counted once. This chain joins TRBV7-3 and TRBJ2-1; D possibly corresponds to TRBD2 (6 bases). Trimming cost V 4 bases and J 7 bases, with 14 bases left between them. The CDR3 loop spans 14 amino acids. Germline V CDR1 and CDR2: SGHTA, FQGTGA. Here the CDR3 reads CASSSGLLGNEQFF. The CDR3 region has the DNA TGTGCCAGCAGCTCGGGACTCCTAGGAAATGAGCAGTTCTTC.

The chain uses TRBV5-1 and TRBJ1-1, with 9 positions matching TRBD1. Germline loops: CDR1 SGHRS, CDR2 YFSETQ. CDR3 size: 14 residues. Trimming took 3 bases from V and 6 from J; bases not matched to a gene: 6. CDR3 sequence (DNA): TGCGCCAGCAGCTCCTTGGACAGGGGCCCTGAAGCTTTCTTT. Translated: CASSSLDRGPEAFF.

The J gene is TRBJ2-4, the V gene TRBV10-1, with a weak D call TRBD1 (6 bases). Trimming removed 7 bases at V and 0 bases at J, with 19 bases between. This CDR3 has 17 residues. Per the germline V gene, CDR1 is WNHNN and CDR2 is SYGVQD (reference sequence). Here the CDR3 reads CASKGDPCPGAKNIQYF. In nucleotides, the CDR3 is TGCGCCAGCAAGGGGGACCCCTGCCCTGGAGCCAAAAACATTCAGTACTTC.

The V gene is TRBV4-3, the J gene TRBJ1-1; D is possibly TRBD1 (5 bases). Germline V lookup: CDR1 LGHNA, CDR2 YSLEER. Trimming took 0 bases from V and 4 from J, leaving 9 bases between them. The CDR3 length is 14 residues. The CDR3 spells CASSQEGDGTEAFF. As DNA, the CDR3 is TGCGCCAGCAGCCAAGAGGGGGATGGCACTGAAGCTTTCTTT.

V is TRBV12-3 or TRBV12-4 and J is TRBJ1-2; D may be TRBD1 (5 bases). V was shortened by 6 bases and J by 2 bases, with 10 bases between the two germline ends. This CDR3 has 13 residues. This CDR3 is CASREQENYGYTF. CDR3 nucleotides: TGTGCCAGCAGAGAACAGGAAAACTATGGCTACACCTTC.

V is TRBV7-8 and J is TRBJ2-3, with no clear D. Germline V gene lookup returns CDR1 SGHVS and CDR2 FQNEAQ. V was trimmed by 5 bases and J by 4 bases, leaving 10 bases between them. The CDR3 consists of 13 residues. CDR3 bases: TGTGCCAGCAGCCTTACCGGACCAGATACGCAGTATTTT. Translating it yields CASSLTGPDTQYF.

The CDR3 spells CASSIGPGSSWAQYF. CDR3 DNA: TGTGCCAGTAGTATAGGTCCAGGTTCAAGCTGGGCCCAGTACTTC. The chain employs TRBV19 and TRBJ2-5; D gene ambiguous. The V gene lost 1 base and the J gene lost 9 bases, with 18 bases spanning the gap. Germline V gives CDR1 LNHDA, CDR2 SQIVND (reference sequence). The CDR3 spans 15 residues.

The chain has TRBV28 and TRBJ1-5; D gene uncertain. Trimming cost V 4 bases and J 4 bases, with 17 bases left between them. The CDR3 spans 16 residues. CDR1 is MDHEN and CDR2 is SYDVKM in the germline V gene. In DNA form, the CDR3 reads TGTGCCAGCAGTTCCCCCCGAGGGAGTGGGAATCAGCCCCAGCATTTT. It codes for CASSSPRGSGNQPQHF.

The genes are TRBV5-5 and TRBJ2-2; D is unclear. Looked up from germline, CDR1 is SGHKS and CDR2 is YYEKEE (reference sequence). The V end lost 0 bases, the J end lost 0 bases, and 9 bases lay between the germline ends. The CDR3 is made up of 16 amino acids. CDR3 sequence: CASSLGPATNTGELFF. As DNA, the CDR3 is TGTGCCAGCAGCTTGGGGCCGGCTACGAACACCGGGGAGCTGTTTTTT. The full variable domain, with the rest looked up from reference TRBV5-5 and TRBJ2-2, is DAGVTQSPTHLIKTRGQQVTLRCSPISGHKSVSWYQQVLGQGPQFIFQYYEKEERGRGNFPDRFSARQFPNYSSELNVNALLLGDSALYLCASSLGPATNTGELFFGEGSRLTVL.

The rearrangement joins TRBV19 to TRBJ1-1; 8 bases align to TRBD1. J was trimmed by 3 bases and V by 8 bases; bases with no gene match: 5. Germline V CDR1 and CDR2: LNHDA, SQIVND (reference sequence). This CDR3 region has 13 residues. The CDR3 spells CASATTGDTEAFF. DNA of the CDR3: TGTGCCAGTGCGACGACAGGGGACACTGAAGCTTTCTTT. The entire variable domain, with the rest obtained from reference TRBV19 and TRBJ1-1, is as follows: DGGITQSPKYLFRKEGQNVTLSCEQNLNHDAMYWYRQDPGQGLRLIYYSQIVNDFQKGDIAEGYSVSREKKESFPLTVTSAQKNPTAFYLCASATTGDTEAFFGQGTRLTVV.

The chain couples TRBV12-3 or TRBV12-4 to TRBJ2-7; the D gene is possibly TRBD2 (5 bases). The V end was cut by 4 bases, the J end by 7 bases, with 14 bases between. The CDR3 totals 13 residues. The CDR3 region is CASSSGYGREQYF. In DNA form, the CDR3 reads TGTGCCAGCAGTTCGGGATATGGCCGAGAGCAGTACTTC.

The chain has TRBV4-3 and TRBJ2-1; no clear D. Germline lookup yields CDR1 LGHNA and CDR2 YSLEER. Trimming left V 0 bases short and J 6 bases short, with 9 bases between. This CDR3 has 14 amino acids. CDR3 in DNA: TGCGCCAGCAGCCAAGATCTTACGGGCAATGAGCAGTTCTTC. Translated, it gives CASSQDLTGNEQFF.

V gene TRBV4-3 combines with J gene TRBJ2-3; TRBD2 matches at 11 bases. V shed 0 bases and J 0 bases; nucleotides not matched to a gene: 5. This CDR3 has 18 amino acids. Looked up from germline, CDR1 is LGHNA and CDR2 is YSLEER. CDR3 in amino acids: CASSQEIAGGPSTDTQYF. The CDR3 DNA sequence: TGCGCCAGCAGCCAAGAGATAGCGGGAGGGCCTAGCACAGATACGCAGTATTTT.

The J gene is TRBJ1-2, the V gene TRBV15; no firm D call. V gave up 0 bases and J gave up 8 bases, with 13 bases separating them. The CDR3 runs to 14 residues. The V gene's germline CDR1 is LNHNV and CDR2 YYDKDF (reference sequence). DNA of the CDR3: TGTGCCACCAGCAGAGATCTTGGGCTAGGCGGCTACACCTTC. Its protein product is CATSRDLGLGGYTF.

The chain uses TRBV24-1 and TRBJ2-7, with TRBD1 matching 11 bases. Germline trimming cut 4 bases from V and 3 bases from J; bases unmatched to any gene: 4. Germline V CDR1 and CDR2: KGHDR, SFDVKD. The CDR3 has 15 residues. The CDR3 DNA reads TGTGCCACCAGTGACCCCGGGACAGGGGGCTACGAGCAGTACTTC. The encoded protein is CATSDPGTGGYEQYF.

The chain is built from TRBV5-1 and TRBJ2-1, with a possible D match to TRBD2 (6 bases). V lost 4 bases and J lost 12, with 20 bases in between. Germline loops: CDR1 SGHRS, CDR2 YFSETQ. The CDR3 sequence is 14 residues long. The CDR3 reads CASSPSLAESMQFF. DNA for the CDR3: TGCGCCAGCAGCCCATCCTTAGCGGAGTCGATGCAGTTCTTC.

This clone was seen once. The genes are TRBV19 and TRBJ2-2; D gene uncertain. Germline-derived CDR1 and CDR2 are LNHDA and SQIVND (reference sequence). V was pared by 6 bases and J by 6 bases, with 5 bases between. This CDR3 has 11 amino acids. The CDR3 is CASSESGELFF. The CDR3 DNA follows: TGTGCCAGTAGCGAGTCCGGGGAGCTGTTTTTT.

V is TRBV7-2 and J is TRBJ2-7; the match to TRBD1 covers 9 bases. There are 15 residues in the CDR3. The germline gives CDR1 SGHTA, CDR2 FQGNSA. With V trimmed by 4 bases and J by 2 bases, 6 bases remained unmatched. The CDR3 nucleotides are TGTGCCAGCAGCTGGAGGACAGGGGCAACCTACGAGCAGTACTTC. Its translation is CASSWRTGATYEQYF.

The rearrangement links TRBV18 to TRBJ2-3; D call uncertain. Germline V CDR1 and CDR2: KGHSH, LQKENI. CDR3 size: 13 residues. V was clipped by 1 base and J by 0 bases, with 2 bases between them. The CDR3 DNA sequence: TGTGCCAGCTCACCACAGAGCACAGATACGCAGTATTTT. Amino acids: CASSPQSTDTQYF.

V usage is TRBV19 and J usage is TRBJ1-6; D not certain. V shed 5 bases and J shed 6 bases, with 14 bases lying between them. This CDR3 spans 15 amino acids. In germline, CDR1 is LNHDA, CDR2 SQIVND (reference sequence). The CDR3 here is CASSYPGAANSPLHF. The CDR3 coding sequence is TGTGCCAGTAGTTACCCCGGTGCGGCTAATTCACCCCTCCACTTT.

The chain combines TRBV15 with TRBJ2-3, with 10 bases fitting TRBD2. With 0 bases clipped from V and 2 bases from J, the junction kept 5 bases outside the gene matches. The germline V gene has CDR1 LNHNV and CDR2 YYDKDF (reference sequence). The CDR3 spans 17 residues. DNA of the CDR3: TGTGCCACCAGCAGAGACCGGACTAGCGGATCCACAGATACGCAGTATTTT. It encodes CATSRDRTSGSTDTQYF.